The entry below gives a single T cell receptor beta chain sequence along with its context. Its cognate antigen is unknown. The repertoire was sequenced with immunoSEQ multiplex PCR; TCRdb's copy has only in-frame clones and lacks some. Of about 57,000 clones in the sample, roughly 90% were seen once. This CDR3 has 12 residues. Germline V gene data show CDR1 as MNHNS and CDR2 as SASEGT. Trimming pared 6 bases from V and 4 bases from J, leaving 8 bases between. This sample stems from a study of graft-versus-host responses after intestinal transplantation. The wider study: Anti-thymocyte globulin induction preceded two to four years of tacrolimus and steroid maintenance in all recipients. Study conclusions and caveats: Early after transplant, HvG declines were associated with peak levels of circulating GvH clones.

The sample in question was PBMCs, obtained 26 days after transplant. The source of this sequence is a human patient who received an intestinal transplant, so some T cells may come from the graft donor. This sequence joins TRBV6-1 and TRBJ2-3; tentatively, D is TRBD2 (6 bases). In DNA, the CDR3 is TGTGCCAGCAGCTGGGGGGCAGATACGCAGTATTTT. This gives the protein CASSWGADTQYF.